Below are 21 T cell receptor beta chains sequenced from a single sample in a study of T cells in tuberculosis. Assay used: immunoSEQ multiplex PCR; TCRdb lists only in-frame clones, some missing. The sample comprises tens of thousands of clones, over 90% of which are singletons, and 6% to 7.5% rests with the top ten. Sequencing input: PBMCs. The receptors come from a donor aged 10-29 years with latent tuberculosis or without tuberculosis infection.

The chain carries TRBV5-1 and TRBJ1-4, with 8 bases matching TRBD1. Germline loops: CDR1 SGHRS, CDR2 YFSETQ. Trimming cost V 5 bases and J 8 bases; bases outside gene matches: 8. The CDR3 sequence is 14 residues long. The CDR3 region is CASRKQGVEEKLFF. CDR3 DNA sequence: TGCGCCAGCAGAAAACAGGGGGTTGAGGAAAAACTGTTTTTT.

The chain employs TRBV2 and TRBJ2-7; 7 nucleotides align to TRBD1. The CDR3 consists of 16 residues. Unmatched junction bases numbered 13, after V lost 6 bases and J lost 2 bases. Germline V gene data show CDR1 as SNHLY and CDR2 as FYNNEI. The chain's CDR3 is CASSTNRGPSPYEQYF. The CDR3 nucleotides are TGTGCCAGCAGCACCAACAGGGGTCCGAGCCCCTACGAGCAGTACTTC.

This chain connects TRBV6-1 to TRBJ2-1; tentative D call: TRBD1 (5 bases). CDR1 and CDR2 from the germline V gene are MNHNS and SASEGT. The ends were cut back, 2 bases at V and 0 bases at J, with 11 bases in the middle. This CDR3 has 16 residues. The CDR3 nucleotides are TGTGCCAGCAGTGAATGGGGCTCTAGCTCCTACAATGAGCAGTTCTTC. This translates into CASSEWGSSSYNEQFF.

V gene TRBV2 combines with J gene TRBJ2-7; TRBD1 agrees at 7 bases. The CDR3 loop spans 15 amino acids. Germline loops: CDR1 SNHLY, CDR2 FYNNEI. The V gene end was trimmed by 6 bases and the J gene end by 4 bases; junction bases not matched to a gene: 12. This chain's CDR3 is CASRAPRQGLYEQYF. CDR3 nucleotides: TGTGCCAGCAGAGCTCCACGACAGGGTTTATACGAGCAGTACTTC.

V usage is TRBV6-4 and J usage is TRBJ1-2; D ambiguous. This CDR3 has 16 amino acids. Trimming took off 0 bases at V and 3 bases at J, with 14 bases between the two ends. Germline lookup yields CDR1 MRHNA and CDR2 SNTAGT. The CDR3 coding sequence is TGTGCCAGCAGTGACTCGCCCCAGGCGGGATACTATGGCTACACCTTC. Translated: CASSDSPQAGYYGYTF.

CDR3 sequence: CASSDYPGQVEGWKQPQHF. The DNA for the CDR3 is TGTGCCAGCAGTGACTATCCCGGACAGGTCGAGGGTTGGAAGCAGCCCCAGCATTTT. This chain joins TRBV6-4 and TRBJ1-5; 7 bases fit TRBD1. Germline CDR1 MRHNA, CDR2 SNTAGT. There are 19 residues in the CDR3. V lost 1 base to trimming and J lost 7 bases; unmatched junction nucleotides: 19.

The gene calls are TRBV6-5 and TRBJ1-4, with 9 bases that match TRBD1. Germline CDR1 and CDR2: MNHEY and SVGAGI. The CDR3 covers 15 residues. V trimming: 6 bases; J trimming: 7 bases; junction bases outside the gene matches: 9. CDR3 protein: CASRITGGMGEKLFF. DNA of the CDR3: TGTGCCAGCAGAATTACAGGGGGCATGGGTGAAAAACTGTTTTTT.

This chain joins TRBV7-9 and TRBJ1-1; a weak D match, TRBD1 (5 bases). This CDR3 has 11 residues. In germline, CDR1 is SEHNR, CDR2 FQNEAQ (reference sequence). The germline V and J ends were trimmed by 4 bases and 8 bases, with 8 bases remaining between them. The CDR3 region has the DNA TGTGCCAGCAGCTCAGGGTTAGAAGCTTTCTTT. Translated: CASSSGLEAFF.

The chain links TRBV27 to TRBJ1-2; possible D gene TRBD1, 6 bases. Germline loops: CDR1 MNHEY, CDR2 SMNVEV (reference sequence). The V end was cut by 6 bases, the J end by 4 bases, with 18 bases between. The CDR3 covers 15 residues. The CDR3 sequence is CASRGGGDAFYGYTF. In DNA, the CDR3 is TGTGCCAGCAGGGGAGGGGGAGATGCATTCTATGGCTACACCTTC.

The rearrangement uses TRBV29-1 and TRBJ2-7; 8 bases line up with TRBD1. Per the germline V gene, CDR1 is SQVTM and CDR2 is ANQGSEA. The CDR3 is made up of 13 amino acids. J was trimmed by 2 bases and V by 6 bases; bases with no gene match: 6. In nucleotides, the CDR3 is TGCAGCGTCGAGGACAGGGAGACCTACGAGCAGTACTTC. Protein sequence: CSVEDRETYEQYF.

The V call is TRBV6-6, the J call TRBJ1-5; D perhaps matches TRBD1 (5 bases). Germline V gene lookup returns CDR1 MNHNY and CDR2 SVGAGI (reference sequence). This CDR3 has 14 amino acids. Trimming removed 6 bases from V and 2 bases from J, with 11 bases in between. In DNA form, the CDR3 reads TGTGCCAGCAGCACAGGCTTCGGCAATCAGCCCCAGCATTTT. It yields the protein CASSTGFGNQPQHF.

This rearrangement joins TRBV7-9 to TRBJ1-2, with a possible D match to TRBD1 (6 bases). V was trimmed by 3 bases and J by 4 bases, leaving 9 bases between them. The V gene's germline CDR1 is SEHNR and CDR2 FQNEAQ (reference sequence). CDR3 size: 13 residues. The CDR3 region is CASSLTGIYGYTF. CDR3 nucleotide sequence: TGTGCCAGCAGCTTGACAGGAATCTATGGCTACACCTTC.

This rearrangement joins TRBV5-8 to TRBJ1-2, with 9 bases aligning to TRBD1. The CDR3 has 15 amino acids. J was trimmed by 2 bases and V by 4 bases; bases with no gene match: 6. Germline values: CDR1 SGHTS, CDR2 YDEGEE. CDR3 in amino acids: CASSNYRGHNYGYTF. The CDR3 region has the DNA TGTGCCAGCAGCAATTACAGGGGGCACAACTATGGCTACACCTTC.

This clone appeared once. The chain links TRBV7-2 to TRBJ2-7; 9 bases fit TRBD2. The germline CDR1 and CDR2 sequences are SGHTA and FQGNSA. CDR3 length: 16 amino acids. Germline trimming cut 1 base from V and 3 bases from J; bases unmatched to any gene: 7. The CDR3 coding sequence is TGTGCCAGCAGCTTAGTAGCTAGCGGGACGGACTACGAGCAGTACTTC. Translation gives CASSLVASGTDYEQYF.

This clone has just a few counts. The chain employs TRBV6-5 and TRBJ2-7; TRBD1 aligns across 7 bases. The CDR3 totals 14 residues. From germline, CDR1 is MNHEY and CDR2 SVGAGI. V dropped 6 bases and J dropped 5; count of bases not matched to a gene: 10. CDR3 region: CASSLDRATNEQYF. The CDR3 DNA reads TGTGCCAGCAGCTTAGACAGGGCCACCAACGAGCAGTACTTC.

The rearrangement joins TRBV2 to TRBJ1-1; weak D call: TRBD1 (5 bases). Germline CDR1 SNHLY, CDR2 FYNNEI. The CDR3 covers 15 residues. Trimming shortened V by 4 bases and J by 5 bases, and 17 bases separated the two germline ends. CDR3 DNA: TGTGCCAGCAGTGTAAGAAGCTTTCGGGGGACTGAAGCTTTCTTT. It is translated as CASSVRSFRGTEAFF.

The chain uses TRBV5-5 and TRBJ1-1, with D possibly matching TRBD1 (6 bases). V was trimmed by 5 bases and J by 0 bases, leaving 11 bases between them. CDR3 length: 14 amino acids. Germline loops: CDR1 SGHKS, CDR2 YYEKEE (reference sequence). For the CDR3, the DNA is TGTGCCAGCAGTCTGGGACAAATGAACACTGAAGCTTTCTTT. Residues: CASSLGQMNTEAFF. Full variable domain (outside the CDR3, taken from reference TRBV5-5 and TRBJ1-1): DAGVTQSPTHLIKTRGQQVTLRCSPISGHKSVSWYQQVLGQGPQFIFQYYEKEERGRGNFPDRFSARQFPNYSSELNVNALLLGDSALYLCASSLGQMNTEAFFGQGTRLTVV.

This clone appeared a single time. This chain connects TRBV19 to TRBJ1-4; D unclear. CDR3 length: 15 residues. Trimming shortened V by 2 bases and J by 6 bases, and 13 bases separated the two germline ends. The germline gives CDR1 LNHDA, CDR2 SQIVND (reference sequence). CDR3 sequence reads: CASSIIPRRDEKLFF. Written as DNA, the CDR3 is TGTGCCAGTAGTATAATTCCCAGGAGGGATGAAAAACTGTTTTTT.

The chain uses TRBV10-3 and TRBJ1-2; 7 bases are a match to TRBD1. The CDR3 consists of 15 residues. Germline CDR1 is ENHRY and CDR2 is SYGVKD. The V gene end was trimmed by 3 bases and the J gene end by 2 bases; junction bases not matched to a gene: 6. The CDR3 region is CAISEGTASNYGYTF. Written as DNA, the CDR3 is TGTGCCATCAGTGAAGGGACAGCATCCAACTATGGCTACACCTTC.

The V gene is TRBV28, the J gene TRBJ1-3, with D hard to call. This CDR3 spans 14 amino acids. The germline CDR1 and CDR2 sequences are MDHEN and SYDVKM. V gave up 6 bases and J gave up 2 bases, with 11 bases separating them. CDR3 amino acids: CASSLQRAGNTIYF. In nucleotides, the CDR3 is TGTGCCAGCAGCCTTCAGAGGGCTGGAAACACCATATATTTT.

A few counts support this clone. This chain links TRBV5-1 with TRBJ1-6, with 7 bases fitting TRBD1. V trimming: 0 bases; J trimming: 9 bases; junction bases outside the gene matches: 9. Germline V gene data show CDR1 as SGHRS and CDR2 as YFSETQ. This CDR3 has 16 residues. This chain's CDR3 is CASSLDADRATSPLHF. The CDR3 DNA is TGCGCCAGCAGCTTGGATGCCGACAGGGCTACTTCACCCCTCCACTTT.